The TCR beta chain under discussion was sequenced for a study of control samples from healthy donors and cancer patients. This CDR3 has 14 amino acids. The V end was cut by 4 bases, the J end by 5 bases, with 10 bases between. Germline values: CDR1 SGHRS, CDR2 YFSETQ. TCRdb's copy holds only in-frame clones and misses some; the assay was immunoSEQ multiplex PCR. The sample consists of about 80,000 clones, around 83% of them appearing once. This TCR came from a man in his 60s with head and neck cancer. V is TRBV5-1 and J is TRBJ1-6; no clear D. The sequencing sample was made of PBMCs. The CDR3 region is CASSERTDNSPLHF. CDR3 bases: TGCGCCAGCAGCGAACGGACGGATAATTCACCCCTCCACTTT.